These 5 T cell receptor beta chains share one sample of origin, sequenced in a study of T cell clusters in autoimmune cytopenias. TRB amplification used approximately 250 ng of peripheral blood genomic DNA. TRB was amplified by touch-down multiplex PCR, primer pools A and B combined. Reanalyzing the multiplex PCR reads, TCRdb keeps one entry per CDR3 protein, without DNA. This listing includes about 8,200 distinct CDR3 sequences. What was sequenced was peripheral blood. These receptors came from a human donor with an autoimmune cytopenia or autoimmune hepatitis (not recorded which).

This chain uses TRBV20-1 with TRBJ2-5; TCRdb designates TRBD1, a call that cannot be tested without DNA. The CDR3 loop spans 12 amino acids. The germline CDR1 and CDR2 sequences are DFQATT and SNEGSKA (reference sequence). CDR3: CSARTGERTQYF.

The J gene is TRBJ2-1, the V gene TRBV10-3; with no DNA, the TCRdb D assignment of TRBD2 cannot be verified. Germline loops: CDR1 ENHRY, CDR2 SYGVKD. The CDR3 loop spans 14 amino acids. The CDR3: CASSKGLAVNEQFF.

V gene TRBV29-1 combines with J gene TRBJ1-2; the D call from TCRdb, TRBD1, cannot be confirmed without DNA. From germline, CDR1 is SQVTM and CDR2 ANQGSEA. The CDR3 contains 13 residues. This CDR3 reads CSATTGVNYGYTF.

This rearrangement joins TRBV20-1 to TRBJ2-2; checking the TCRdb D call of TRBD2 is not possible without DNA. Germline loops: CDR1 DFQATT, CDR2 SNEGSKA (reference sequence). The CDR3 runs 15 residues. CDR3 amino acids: CSAQQSGRDAGELFF.

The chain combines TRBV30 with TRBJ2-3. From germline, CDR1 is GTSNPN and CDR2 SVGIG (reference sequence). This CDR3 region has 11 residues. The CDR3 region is CAWGVADTQYF.